This T cell receptor beta chain originates from a study of shared clonotypes between healthy human individuals. For the study at large: Participating donors consisted of a couple of women and a few men aged 18 to 49.

Study-wide findings and caveats: Generation probabilities were higher for clonotypes shared across all four sorted-subset donors than for unshared ones. Few donors limited the genetic and exposure-history diversity represented. Expectations were that clonotype sharing among donors would be affected by sequencing depth.

Concerning this clone itself: What it binds is unknown.

Germline V CDR1 and CDR2: SEHNR, FQNEAQ (reference sequence). CDR3 length: 13 residues. V gave up 3 bases and J gave up 5 bases, with 8 bases separating them. Sequencing used immunoSEQ multiplex PCR; TCRdb keeps in-frame clones, though not all of them. Found here are roughly 1,000,000 clones, approximately 80% of them singletons; the top ten hold approximately 0.56%. Sequencing was done on a sample of memory CD4+ T cells from PBMCs. Subset indicated: CD45RA-negative fraction. This chain links TRBV7-9 with TRBJ1-5; tentative D call: TRBD1 (5 bases). The sequence was collected from a man aged 18 to 29 in good health. Some clones in this sample may be carry-over from other donors' samples. In nucleotides, the CDR3 is TGTGCCAGCAGCTTTTTAGGGGATCAGCCCCAGCATTTT. Amino acids: CASSFLGDQPQHF.